A selection of T cell receptor beta chains follows, all from one sample in a study of blood T cell repertoires in COVID-19. The assay was immunoSEQ multiplex PCR, and TCRdb's table has in-frame clones only and misses some. The table shows about 200,000 clones, with roughly four fifths occurring only once. Material for sequencing was PBMCs or T cells enriched from blood (not recorded which). The receptors shown here come from a man aged 35 to 55 who had recovered from COVID-19. The CDR3 runs from the conserved cysteine through the conserved F or W. The D gene is left open where the match is weak. The size field is filled for only some rows; it gives once, few, many or a size class.

V gene,D gene,J gene,clone size,CDR3 DNA,CDR3 protein
TRBV4-3,TRBD2,TRBJ2-1,-,TGCGCCAGCAGCCAAGATGGGGCTAGCGGGAGGAGAACCTACAATGAGCAGTTCTTC,CASSQDGASGRRTYNEQFF
TRBV6-1,-,TRBJ1-2,-,TGTGCCAGCAGTGAGACAGCCCCGATCTATGGCTACACCTTC,CASSETAPIYGYTF
TRBV2,TRBD1,TRBJ1-4,-,TGTGCCAGCAGTGGACAGGGTAACGAAAAACTGTTTTTT,CASSGQGNEKLFF
TRBV2,TRBD1,TRBJ1-1,-,TGTGCCAGCAGGGAAGGACAGGTGAACACTGAAGCTTTCTTT,CASREGQVNTEAFF
TRBV5-1,-,TRBJ2-1,-,TGCGCCAGCAGCTTAGAAGACAGGCGAATAAATGAGCAGTTCTTC,CASSLEDRRINEQFF
TRBV6-5,TRBD2,TRBJ2-7,-,TGTGCCAGCAGCTCGGTGGGAGGGCTCCACGAGCAGTACTTC,CASSSVGGLHEQYF
TRBV19,-,TRBJ1-1,-,TGTGCCAGTAGTATCGATTTAGGGGCATTGCGGTTCTTT,CASSIDLGALRFF
TRBV7-2,-,TRBJ2-3,-,TGTGCCAGCGGGCTGTTCACAGATACGCAGTATTTT,CASGLFTDTQYF
TRBV3-1/TRBV3-2,TRBD1,TRBJ2-2,few,TGTGCCAGCAGCCATCGGCAGGGGGACAGCACCGGGGAGCTGTTTTTT,CASSHRQGDSTGELFF
TRBV9,-,TRBJ1-3,-,TGTGCCAGCAGCGCGATGAGCTCTGGAAACACCATATATTTT,CASSAMSSGNTIYF
TRBV20-1,-,TRBJ1-2,few,TGCAGGCCGGGGGACTATGGCTACACCTTC,CRPGDYGYTF
TRBV4-1,TRBD2,TRBJ2-3,-,TGCGCCAGCAGCCAGAGCAGACTAGCGGGAGTTTCGGATACGCAGTATTTT,CASSQSRLAGVSDTQYF
TRBV30,-,TRBJ1-4,-,TGTGCCTGGAGTGTAAGCAGAACCCCCTGGGGCGAAAAACTGTTTTTT,CAWSVSRTPWGEKLFF
TRBV6-2/TRBV6-3,-,TRBJ1-1,once,TGTGCCAGCAGTTACATGGTTGCCCCAGTCAATGCTGAAGCTTTCTTT,CASSYMVAPVNAEAFF
TRBV7-3,-,TRBJ1-6,-,TGTGCCAGCAGCTTACAGGGGCCCCCTACGACCCTCCACTTT,CASSLQGPPTTLHF
TRBV27,-,TRBJ2-1,-,TGTGCCAGCAGCTTTAGCGGTGGAGGGGAGCAGTTCTTC,CASSFSGGGEQFF
TRBV18,-,TRBJ2-5,-,TGTGCCAGCTCACCAGGGGCAACGGTGATGGAGACCCAGTACTTC,CASSPGATVMETQYF
TRBV18,TRBD1,TRBJ1-1,once,TGTGCCAGCTCACCAGGGACAGGGGGCGGCGGGACTGAAGCTTTCTTT,CASSPGTGGGGTEAFF
TRBV18,-,TRBJ1-1,-,TGTGCCAGCTCACGTGGAGGACGCAACACTGAAGCTTTCTTT,CASSRGGRNTEAFF
TRBV4-3,-,TRBJ1-5,-,TGCGCCAGCAGCCAAGGTCAGGCGATTTATCAGCCCCAGCATTTT,CASSQGQAIYQPQHF
TRBV6-2/TRBV6-3,-,TRBJ1-2,-,TGTGCCAGCAGGCCTACAGGGTATAATGGCTACACCTTC,CASRPTGYNGYTF
TRBV28,-,TRBJ1-1,-,TGTGCCAGCAGCCTTTTGGGGGGGCGTGGCACTGAAGCTTTCTTT,CASSLLGGRGTEAFF
TRBV7-9,TRBD2,TRBJ2-3,-,TGTGCCAGCAGCTCCGTGCTGGGACTAGCGAGCACAGATACGCAGTATTTT,CASSSVLGLASTDTQYF
TRBV4-3,TRBD1,TRBJ1-6,-,TGCGCCAGCAGCCAAGAAGGCCGAGGATCGGGACAGCCCCTTAATTCACCCCTCCACTTT,CASSQEGRGSGQPLNSPLHF
TRBV4-1,-,TRBJ1-2,-,TGCGCCAGCAGCCAAGATCCAGATTATGGCTACACCTTC,CASSQDPDYGYTF
TRBV30,-,TRBJ1-1,-,TGTGCCTGGCAGGGTTCGGGGCAGGGAGGCACTGAAGCTTTCTTT,CAWQGSGQGGTEAFF
TRBV6-2/TRBV6-3,-,TRBJ2-7,-,TGTGCCAGCAGTTTAGTTGTTAGCGGCTACGAGCAGTACTTC,CASSLVVSGYEQYF
TRBV4-1,-,TRBJ1-2,-,TGCGCCAGCAGCCCCCGGGACACCACCCAATACGCTCTCGACTATGGCTACACCTTC,CASSPRDTTQYALDYGYTF
TRBV6-5,TRBD1,TRBJ1-5,-,TGTGCCAGCGGAGACAGGGTAGCTCAGCCCCAGCATTTT,CASGDRVAQPQHF
TRBV27,TRBD1,TRBJ1-2,-,TGTGCCAGCAGAAAGACAGGGTCCAACTATGGCTACACCTTC,CASRKTGSNYGYTF
TRBV28,-,TRBJ1-3,-,TGTGCCAGCAGTTTCCCGACATCCTCTGGAAACACCATATATTTT,CASSFPTSSGNTIYF
TRBV27,TRBD1,TRBJ1-1,once,TGTGCCAGCAGTTGGGACAGTTTGAACACTGAAGCTTTCTTT,CASSWDSLNTEAFF
TRBV28,-,TRBJ2-1,-,TGTGCCAGCAGTCCAAAGTTCGGAGGATCACGAGGCAATGAGCAGTTCTTC,CASSPKFGGSRGNEQFF
TRBV5-1,-,TRBJ2-5,-,TGCGCCAGCAGCTTCCCCGGGGTGGAGACCCAGTACTTC,CASSFPGVETQYF
TRBV19,-,TRBJ1-2,-,TGTGCCAGTGAAAGCGGGGGGTCGGACTATGGCTACACCTTC,CASESGGSDYGYTF
TRBV5-1,TRBD2,TRBJ2-5,-,TGCGCCAGCAGCTCCGGGACTAGCGGGAGCCGTGGGCAAGAGACCCAGTACTTC,CASSSGTSGSRGQETQYF
TRBV4-3,-,TRBJ1-1,-,TGCGCCAGCAGCCAGGGCATAATGAACACTGAAGCTTTCTTT,CASSQGIMNTEAFF
TRBV27,TRBD1,TRBJ2-3,-,TGTGCCAGCAGCCAGACAGGGTTTGGTACAGATACGCAGTATTTT,CASSQTGFGTDTQYF
TRBV6-5,TRBD1,TRBJ1-5,-,TGTGCCAGCAGCGGACAGGGAGGTCAGCCCCAGCATTTT,CASSGQGGQPQHF
TRBV18,-,TRBJ2-7,-,TGTGCCAGCTCACCATCTGTAGATTCCTACGAGCAGTACTTC,CASSPSVDSYEQYF
TRBV10-3,-,TRBJ1-1,-,TGTGCCATTGGACAAAAGAACACTGAAGCTTTCTTT,CAIGQKNTEAFF
TRBV4-3,TRBD1,TRBJ1-6,-,TGCGCCAGCAGCCAAGATGGACAGGGATCACCCCTCCACTTT,CASSQDGQGSPLHF
TRBV5-1,-,TRBJ1-3,-,TGCGCCAGCAGCGAAGACAGCTCTGGAAACACCATATATTTT,CASSEDSSGNTIYF
TRBV19,-,TRBJ1-2,-,TGTGCCAGTAGTATTGTGCGGGGAGTAGATGGCTACACCTTC,CASSIVRGVDGYTF
TRBV27,-,TRBJ2-3,once,TGTGCCAGCAGTTCCCAAGGGGGCGGGAGGAGGTATTTT,CASSSQGGGRRYF
TRBV28,TRBD1,TRBJ1-2,-,TGTGCCAGCAGTTTAGCCCAGGGGGCCCTTGGCTACACCTTC,CASSLAQGALGYTF
TRBV4-3,TRBD2,TRBJ2-3,many,TGCGCCAGCAGCCAAGCCCTAGCGGATAGCACAGATACGCAGTATTTT,CASSQALADSTDTQYF
TRBV7-9,-,TRBJ2-7,few,TGTGCCAGCAGCTTACCGCAGACCTACGAGCAGTACTTC,CASSLPQTYEQYF
TRBV5-1,-,TRBJ1-3,-,TGCGCCAGCAGCTTGAGGTCCACAGGGCCCGGAAACACCATATATTTT,CASSLRSTGPGNTIYF
TRBV13,TRBD2,TRBJ2-7,-,TGTGCCAGCAGCTTAGCTCCGGGACTAGCGGTACCCTACGAGCAGTACTTC,CASSLAPGLAVPYEQYF
TRBV19,TRBD1,TRBJ1-5,-,TGTGCCAGTAGTACAGGGGGGTTCGGCAATCAGCCCCAGCATTTT,CASSTGGFGNQPQHF